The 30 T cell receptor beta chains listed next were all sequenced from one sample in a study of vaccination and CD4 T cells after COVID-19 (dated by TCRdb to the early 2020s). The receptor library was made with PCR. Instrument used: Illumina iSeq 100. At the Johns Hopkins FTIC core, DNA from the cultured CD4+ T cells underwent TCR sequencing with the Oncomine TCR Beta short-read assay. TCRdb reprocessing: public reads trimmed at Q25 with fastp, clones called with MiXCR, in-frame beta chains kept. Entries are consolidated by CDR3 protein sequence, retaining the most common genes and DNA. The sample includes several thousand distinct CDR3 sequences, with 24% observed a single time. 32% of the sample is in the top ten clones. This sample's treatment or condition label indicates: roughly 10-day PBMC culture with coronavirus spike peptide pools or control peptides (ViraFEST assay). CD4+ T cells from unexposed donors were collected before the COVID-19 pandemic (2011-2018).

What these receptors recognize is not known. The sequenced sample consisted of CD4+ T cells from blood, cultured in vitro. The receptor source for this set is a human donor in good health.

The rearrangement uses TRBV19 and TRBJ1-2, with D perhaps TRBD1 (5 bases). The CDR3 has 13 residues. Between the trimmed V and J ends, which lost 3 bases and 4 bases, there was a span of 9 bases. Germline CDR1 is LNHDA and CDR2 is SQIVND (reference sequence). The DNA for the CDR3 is TGTGCCAGTAGTATGACAGTTACCTATGGCTACACCTTC. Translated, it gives CASSMTVTYGYTF. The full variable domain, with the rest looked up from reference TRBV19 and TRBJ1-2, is DGGITQSPKYLFRKEGQNVTLSCEQNLNHDAMYWYRQDPGQGLRLIYYSQIVNDFQKGDIAEGYSVSREKKESFPLTVTSAQKNPTAFYLCASSMTVTYGYTFGSGTRLTVV.

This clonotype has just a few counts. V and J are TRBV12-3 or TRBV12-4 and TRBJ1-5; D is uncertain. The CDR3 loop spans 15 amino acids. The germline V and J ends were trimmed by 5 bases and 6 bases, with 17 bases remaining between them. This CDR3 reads CASSTRPRGGQPQHF. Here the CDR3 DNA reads TGTGCCAGCAGTACCCGACCTCGGGGAGGTCAGCCCCAGCATTTT.

CDR3 in DNA: TGTGCCAGCAGTGTGTTGGGGATAGAATCACCCCAGCATTTT. Its translation: CASSVLGIESPQHF. This rearrangement joins TRBV2 to TRBJ1-5; D is uncertain. The CDR3 is 14 residues long. Trimming stripped 4 bases from V and 10 bases from J, with 17 bases between. Germline CDR1 SNHLY, CDR2 FYNNEI.

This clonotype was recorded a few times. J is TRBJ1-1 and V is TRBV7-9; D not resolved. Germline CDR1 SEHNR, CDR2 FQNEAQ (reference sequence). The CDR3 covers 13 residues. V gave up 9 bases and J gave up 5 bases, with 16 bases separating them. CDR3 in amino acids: CASDTSSMTEAFF. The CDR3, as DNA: TGTGCCAGTGACACTTCTTCCATGACTGAAGCTTTCTTT.

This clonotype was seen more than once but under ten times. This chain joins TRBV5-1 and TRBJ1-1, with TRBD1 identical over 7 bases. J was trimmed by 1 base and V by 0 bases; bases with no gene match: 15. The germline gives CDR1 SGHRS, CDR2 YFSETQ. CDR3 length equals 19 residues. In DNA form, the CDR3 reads TGCGCCAGCAGCTTGGCCTTAGGTACGGTAGGGACAGAGAACACTGAAGCTTTCTTT. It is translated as CASSLALGTVGTENTEAFF.

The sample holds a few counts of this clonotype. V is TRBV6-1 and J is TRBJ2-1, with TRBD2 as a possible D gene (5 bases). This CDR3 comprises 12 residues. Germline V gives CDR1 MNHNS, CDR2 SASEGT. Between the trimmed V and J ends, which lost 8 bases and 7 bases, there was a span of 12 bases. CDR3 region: CASESGNNEQFF. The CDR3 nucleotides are TGTGCCAGCGAATCGGGGAATAATGAGCAGTTCTTC.

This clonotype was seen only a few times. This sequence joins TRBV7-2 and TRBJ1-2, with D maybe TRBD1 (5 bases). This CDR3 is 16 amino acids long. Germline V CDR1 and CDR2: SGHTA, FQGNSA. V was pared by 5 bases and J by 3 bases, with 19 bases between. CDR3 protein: CASSPYGARTYYGYTF. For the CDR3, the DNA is TGTGCCAGCAGCCCCTATGGGGCCAGGACTTACTATGGCTACACCTTC.

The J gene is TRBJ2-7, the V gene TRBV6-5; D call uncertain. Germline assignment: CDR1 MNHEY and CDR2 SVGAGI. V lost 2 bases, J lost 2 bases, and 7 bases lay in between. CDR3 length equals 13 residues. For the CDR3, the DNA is TGTGCCAGCAGTTACGTGGTAACCTACGAGCAGTACTTC. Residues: CASSYVVTYEQYF.

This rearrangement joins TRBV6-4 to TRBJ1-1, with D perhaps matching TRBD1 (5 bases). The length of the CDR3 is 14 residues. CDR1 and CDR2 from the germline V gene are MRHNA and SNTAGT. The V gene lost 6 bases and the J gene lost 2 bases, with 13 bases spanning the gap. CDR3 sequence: CASRAVRDNTEAFF. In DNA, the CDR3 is TGTGCCAGCAGAGCCGTCAGGGACAACACTGAAGCTTTCTTT.

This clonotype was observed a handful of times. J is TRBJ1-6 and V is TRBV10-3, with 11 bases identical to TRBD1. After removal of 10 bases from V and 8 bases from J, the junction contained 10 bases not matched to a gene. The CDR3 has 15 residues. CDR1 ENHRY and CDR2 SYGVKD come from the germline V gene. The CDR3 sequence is CATLRGGQGDSPLHF. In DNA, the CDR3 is TGTGCCACCCTTAGGGGGGGACAGGGGGATTCACCCCTCCACTTT.

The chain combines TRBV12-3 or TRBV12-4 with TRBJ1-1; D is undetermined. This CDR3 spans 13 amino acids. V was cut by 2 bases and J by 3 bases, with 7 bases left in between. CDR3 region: CASSLKVDTEAFF. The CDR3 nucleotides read TGTGCCAGCAGTTTAAAGGTTGACACTGAAGCTTTCTTT.

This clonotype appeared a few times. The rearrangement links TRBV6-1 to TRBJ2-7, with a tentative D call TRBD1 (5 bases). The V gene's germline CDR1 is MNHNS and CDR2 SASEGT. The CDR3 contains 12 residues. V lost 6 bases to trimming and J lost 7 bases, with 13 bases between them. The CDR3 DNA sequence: TGTGCCAGCAGCCGCGACAGTACTGAGCAGTACTTC. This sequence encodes CASSRDSTEQYF.

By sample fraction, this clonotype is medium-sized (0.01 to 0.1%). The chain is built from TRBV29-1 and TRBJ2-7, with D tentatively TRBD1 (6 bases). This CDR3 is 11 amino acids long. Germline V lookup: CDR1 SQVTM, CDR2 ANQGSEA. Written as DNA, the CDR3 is TGCAGTGCTTACAGGGACCACGAGCAGTACTTC. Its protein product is CSAYRDHEQYF.

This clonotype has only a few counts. This CDR3 is CATSDSRDRYTF. The CDR3 DNA reads TGTGCCACCAGTGATTCCCGGGACCGCTACACCTTC. The V and J genes are TRBV24-1 and TRBJ1-2, with a weak D call TRBD1 (5 bases). With 2 bases removed from V and 9 bases from J, the gap between germline ends came to 9 bases. The CDR3 is 12 residues long. Germline-derived CDR1 and CDR2 are KGHDR and SFDVKD.

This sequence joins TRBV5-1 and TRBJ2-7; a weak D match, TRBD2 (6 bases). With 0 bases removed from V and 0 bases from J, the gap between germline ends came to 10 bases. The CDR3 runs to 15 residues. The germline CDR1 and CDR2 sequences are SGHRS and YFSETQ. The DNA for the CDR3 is TGCGCCAGCAGCTTGGATGGGGGGTCCTCCTACGAGCAGTACTTC. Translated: CASSLDGGSSYEQYF.

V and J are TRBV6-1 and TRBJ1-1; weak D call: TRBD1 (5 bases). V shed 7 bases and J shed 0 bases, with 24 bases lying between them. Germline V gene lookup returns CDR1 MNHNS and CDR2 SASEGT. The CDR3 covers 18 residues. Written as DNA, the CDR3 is TGTGCCAGCAACTCGATGGGGCCAGGGAGGTTCGTGAACACTGAAGCTTTCTTT. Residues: CASNSMGPGRFVNTEAFF.

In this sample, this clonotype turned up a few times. The CDR3 sequence is CASSSLQGDTEAFF. For the CDR3, the DNA is TGTGCCAGTAGTAGCCTACAGGGGGACACTGAAGCTTTCTTT. The chain is built from TRBV19 and TRBJ1-1; TRBD1 matches at 8 bases. The germline V gene encodes CDR1 LNHDA and CDR2 SQIVND (reference sequence). Losses at the gene ends were 4 bases for V and 3 bases for J; bases not matched to a gene: 4. This CDR3 comprises 14 residues.

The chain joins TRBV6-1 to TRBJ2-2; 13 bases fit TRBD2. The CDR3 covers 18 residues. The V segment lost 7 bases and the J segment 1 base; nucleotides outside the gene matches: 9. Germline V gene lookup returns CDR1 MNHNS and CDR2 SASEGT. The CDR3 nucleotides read TGTGCCAGCACCCATAGACTAGCGGGGGGACAGAACACCGGGGAGCTGTTTTTT. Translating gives CASTHRLAGGQNTGELFF.

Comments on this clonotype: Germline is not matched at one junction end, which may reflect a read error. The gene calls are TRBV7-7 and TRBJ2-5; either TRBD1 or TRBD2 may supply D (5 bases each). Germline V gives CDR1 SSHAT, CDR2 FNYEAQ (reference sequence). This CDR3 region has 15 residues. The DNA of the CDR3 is TGTGCTAGCAGCTCGGGACCCAATGGGGGAGAGACCCAGTACTTC. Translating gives CASSSGPNGGETQYF.

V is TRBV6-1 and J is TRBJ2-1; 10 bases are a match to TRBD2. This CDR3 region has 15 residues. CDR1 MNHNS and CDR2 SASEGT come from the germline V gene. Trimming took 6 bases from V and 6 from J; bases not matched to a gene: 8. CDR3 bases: TGTGCCAGCAGCTCCACTAGCGGGGCTTTCAATGAGCAGTTCTTC. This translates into CASSSTSGAFNEQFF.

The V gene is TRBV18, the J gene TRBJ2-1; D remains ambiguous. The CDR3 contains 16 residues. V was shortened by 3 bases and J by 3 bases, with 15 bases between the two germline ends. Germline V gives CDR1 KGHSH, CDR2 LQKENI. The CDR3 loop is CASSPGERTDYNEQFF. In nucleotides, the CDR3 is TGTGCCAGCTCACCGGGTGAGAGGACCGACTACAATGAGCAGTTCTTC.

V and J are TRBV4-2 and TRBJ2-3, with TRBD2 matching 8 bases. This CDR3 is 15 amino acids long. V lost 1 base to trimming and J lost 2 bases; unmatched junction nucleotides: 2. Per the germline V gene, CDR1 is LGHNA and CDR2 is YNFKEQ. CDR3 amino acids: CASSQGTSHTDTQYF. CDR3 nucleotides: TGTGCCAGCAGCCAAGGGACTAGCCACACAGATACGCAGTATTTT.

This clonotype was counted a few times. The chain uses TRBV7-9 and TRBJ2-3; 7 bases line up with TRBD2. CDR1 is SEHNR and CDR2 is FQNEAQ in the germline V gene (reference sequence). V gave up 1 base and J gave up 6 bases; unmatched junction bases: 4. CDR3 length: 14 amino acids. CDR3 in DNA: TGTGCCAGCAGCTTAGTAAGCGGGGAGGATACGCAGTATTTT. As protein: CASSLVSGEDTQYF.

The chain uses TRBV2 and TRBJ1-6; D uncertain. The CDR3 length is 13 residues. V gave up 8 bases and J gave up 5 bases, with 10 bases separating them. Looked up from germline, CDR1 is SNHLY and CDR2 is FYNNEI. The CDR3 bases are TGTGCCAGCTCCCAGGAAAATAATTCACCCCTCCACTTT. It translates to CASSQENNSPLHF.

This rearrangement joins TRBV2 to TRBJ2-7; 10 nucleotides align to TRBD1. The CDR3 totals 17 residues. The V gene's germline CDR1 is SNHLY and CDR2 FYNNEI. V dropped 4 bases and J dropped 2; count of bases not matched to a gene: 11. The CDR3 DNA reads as TGTGCCAGCAGTGGGATCCCCGGGACAGGGGATCCCTACGAGCAGTACTTC. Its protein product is CASSGIPGTGDPYEQYF. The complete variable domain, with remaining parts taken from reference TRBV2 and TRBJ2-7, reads EPEVTQTPSHQVTQMGQEVILRCVPISNHLYFYWYRQILGQKVEFLVSFYNNEISEKSEIFDDQFSVERPDGSNFTLKIRSTKLEDSAMYFCASSGIPGTGDPYEQYFGPGTRLTVT.

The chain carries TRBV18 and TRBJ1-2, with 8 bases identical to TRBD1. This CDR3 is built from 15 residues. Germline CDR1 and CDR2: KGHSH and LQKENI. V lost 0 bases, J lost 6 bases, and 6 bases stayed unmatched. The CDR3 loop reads CASSPPGDRRDGYTF. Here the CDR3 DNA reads TGTGCCAGCTCACCACCGGGGGACAGGAGGGATGGCTACACCTTC.

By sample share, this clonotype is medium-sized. The CDR3 region has the DNA TGTGCCAGCAAGTACCTAGTGAACACTGAAGCTTTCTTT. As protein: CASKYLVNTEAFF. The chain carries TRBV6-1 and TRBJ1-1; D remains ambiguous. The CDR3 has 13 residues. Trimming pared 7 bases from V and 0 bases from J, leaving 9 bases between. Germline V gene sequence: CDR1 MNHNS, CDR2 SASEGT.

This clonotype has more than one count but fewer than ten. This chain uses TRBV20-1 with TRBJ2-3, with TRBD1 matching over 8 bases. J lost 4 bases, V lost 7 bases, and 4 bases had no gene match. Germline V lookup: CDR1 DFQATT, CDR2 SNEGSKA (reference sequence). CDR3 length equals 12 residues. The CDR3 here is CSGRQGPDTQYF. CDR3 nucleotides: TGCAGTGGAAGACAGGGGCCAGATACGCAGTATTTT.

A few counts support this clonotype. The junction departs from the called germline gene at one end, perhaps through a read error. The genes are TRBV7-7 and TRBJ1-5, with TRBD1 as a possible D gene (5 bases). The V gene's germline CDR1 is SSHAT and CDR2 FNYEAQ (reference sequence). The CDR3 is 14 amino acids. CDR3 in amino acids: CASSLGLRKFPQHF. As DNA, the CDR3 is TGTGCTAGCAGCTTGGGACTTCGAAAATTCCCCCAGCATTTT.

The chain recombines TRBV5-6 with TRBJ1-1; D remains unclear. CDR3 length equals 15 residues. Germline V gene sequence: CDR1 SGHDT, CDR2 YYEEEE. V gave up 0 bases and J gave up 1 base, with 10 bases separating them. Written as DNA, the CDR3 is TGTGCCAGCAGCTTGGGGGTCCGAAGGAACACTGAAGCTTTCTTT. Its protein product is CASSLGVRRNTEAFF. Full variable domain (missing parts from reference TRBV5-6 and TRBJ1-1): DAGVTQSPTHLIKTRGQQVTLRCSPKSGHDTVSWYQQALGQGPQFIFQYYEEEERQRGNFPDRFSGHQFPNYSSELNVNALLLGDSALYLCASSLGVRRNTEAFFGQGTRLTVV.